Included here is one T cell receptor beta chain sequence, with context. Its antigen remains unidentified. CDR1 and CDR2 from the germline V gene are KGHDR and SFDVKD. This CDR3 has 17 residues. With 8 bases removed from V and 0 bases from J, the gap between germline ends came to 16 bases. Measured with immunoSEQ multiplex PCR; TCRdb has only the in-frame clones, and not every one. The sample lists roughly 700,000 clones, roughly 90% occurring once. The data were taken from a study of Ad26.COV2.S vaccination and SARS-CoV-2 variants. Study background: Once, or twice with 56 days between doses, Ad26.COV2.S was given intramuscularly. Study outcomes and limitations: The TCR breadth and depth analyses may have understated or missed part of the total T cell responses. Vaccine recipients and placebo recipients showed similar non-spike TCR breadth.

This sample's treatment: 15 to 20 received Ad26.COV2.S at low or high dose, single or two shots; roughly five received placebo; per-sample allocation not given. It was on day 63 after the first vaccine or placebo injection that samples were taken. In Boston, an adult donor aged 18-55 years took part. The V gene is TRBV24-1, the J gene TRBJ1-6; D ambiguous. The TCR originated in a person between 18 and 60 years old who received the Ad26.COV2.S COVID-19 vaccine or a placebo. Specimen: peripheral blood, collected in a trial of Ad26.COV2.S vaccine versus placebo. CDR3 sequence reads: CATKVPCSSSYNSPLHF. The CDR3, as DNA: TGTGCCACCAAAGTCCCTTGTTCGAGCTCCTATAATTCACCCCTCCACTTT.